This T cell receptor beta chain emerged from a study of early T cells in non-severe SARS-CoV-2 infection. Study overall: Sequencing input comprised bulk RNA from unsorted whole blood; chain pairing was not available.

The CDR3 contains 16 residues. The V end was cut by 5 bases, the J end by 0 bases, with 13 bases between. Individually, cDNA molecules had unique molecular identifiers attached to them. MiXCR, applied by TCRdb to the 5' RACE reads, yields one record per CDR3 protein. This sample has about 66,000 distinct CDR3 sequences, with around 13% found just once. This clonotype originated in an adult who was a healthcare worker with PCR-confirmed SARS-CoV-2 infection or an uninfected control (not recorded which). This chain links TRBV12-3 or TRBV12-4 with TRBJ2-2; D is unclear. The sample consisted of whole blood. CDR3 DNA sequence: TGTGCCAGCAGTCTTCAAAAGTATTCGAACACCGGGGAGCTGTTTTTT. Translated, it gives CASSLQKYSNTGELFF.